This TCR beta chain was recovered during a study of shared clonotypes between healthy human individuals. At the deep level, the assay was run. TCRdb's table, derived via immunoSEQ multiplex PCR, lists solely in-frame clones and lacks some. The table lists about 2 million clones, approximately 94% of them singletons. The CDR3 runs to 16 residues. The V and J ends lost 4 bases and 6 bases, in that order; junction bases with no gene match: 10. The germline gives CDR1 SGHKS, CDR2 YYEKEE (reference sequence). CD45RO-negative, CCR7-selected cells formed the naive CD8 fraction, which excluded terminally differentiated effector memory CD45RA+ cells.

What was sequenced was naive CD8+ T cells sorted from blood. The gene calls are TRBV5-5 and TRBJ2-1; 10 bases align to TRBD2. This TCR came from a man aged 18 to 35 in good health. Written as DNA, the CDR3 is TGTGCCAGCAGCCTGCTTTTAGCGGGGGGACTCAATGAGCAGTTCTTC. As protein: CASSLLLAGGLNEQFF.